This TCR beta chain was obtained from a study of CD8+ T cells in alopecia areata. Overall study: The investigators scored severity in treated patients by the percentage of affected scalp area. Notes on the study in general: Under tofacitinib, numerous expanded lesional clonotypes remained detectable in scalp and blood. Especially in alopecia totalis/universalis, lesional scalp showed greater clonality than normal scalp did.

This clone turned up a few times. Its antigen is undetermined. V was shortened by 6 bases and J by 0 bases, with 10 bases between the two germline ends. This CDR3 region has 13 residues. The germline gives CDR1 SQVTM, CDR2 ANQGSEA. Sequencing relied on a cDNA template that was reverse transcribed from extracted RNA. Some clones are missing from TCRdb's copy, which holds only in-frame ones; the method was immunoSEQ multiplex PCR. The table includes approximately 180,000 clones, just under 65% detected once. Treatment in this sample: oral pan-JAK inhibitor, 5-10 mg twice daily. Specimens obtained from alopecia areata patients comprised lesional scalp punch biopsies and peripheral blood.

The source is a human donor with alopecia areata. This sample comprised CD4+ T cells sorted from blood, obtained between weeks 47 and 50, from a patient treated with tofacitinib. V gene TRBV29-1 combines with J gene TRBJ2-3; D is unresolved. The CDR3 nucleotides are TGCAGCGTCGAACTGAGTAGCACAGATACGCAGTATTTT. Encoded protein: CSVELSSTDTQYF.